A single sample gave rise to the 30 T cell receptor beta chains below, sequenced in a study of control samples from healthy donors and cancer patients. TCRdb's copy holds only in-frame clones and misses some; the assay was immunoSEQ multiplex PCR. This table holds roughly 200,000 clones, around 94% found once. Specimen: blood. The receptors shown here come from a man aged 45-65 years in good health.

The chain carries TRBV10-2 and TRBJ2-5; 12 nucleotides agree with TRBD2. This CDR3 contains 16 residues. Unmatched junction bases numbered 8, after V lost 5 bases and J lost 4 bases. The germline V gene has CDR1 WSHSY and CDR2 SAAADI. CDR3 loop: CASSPSSGGAGETQYF. The CDR3 DNA reads TGCGCCAGCAGTCCTTCTAGCGGGGGGGCTGGAGAGACCCAGTACTTC.

This chain joins TRBV5-1 and TRBJ2-7; the match to TRBD1 covers 9 bases. Germline V gene sequence: CDR1 SGHRS, CDR2 YFSETQ. The CDR3 runs 14 residues. J gave up 5 bases and V 4 bases, and 7 bases lay outside the gene matches. This chain's CDR3 is CASSPGTGYDEQYV. Written as DNA, the CDR3 is TGCGCCAGCAGCCCAGGGACAGGGTACGACGAGCAGTACGTC.

V usage is TRBV5-1 and J usage is TRBJ2-5; D remains unclear. Trimming pared 0 bases from V and 2 bases from J, leaving 8 bases between. From germline, CDR1 is SGHRS and CDR2 YFSETQ. The CDR3 is 14 residues long. The DNA for the CDR3 is TGCGCCAGCAGCTTGGGCGGACCTCAAGAGACCCAGTACTTC. Translation gives CASSLGGPQETQYF.

The chain combines TRBV5-1 with TRBJ2-2; 7 bases map to TRBD1. Trimming at V came to 3 bases and at J to 0 bases, leaving 5 bases not matched to a gene. This CDR3 spans 16 amino acids. Germline V gene data show CDR1 as SGHRS and CDR2 as YFSETQ. CDR3 sequence reads: CASSSGQTTNTGELFF. The CDR3 DNA reads as TGCGCCAGCAGCTCGGGACAGACGACGAACACCGGGGAGCTGTTTTTT.

The rearrangement uses TRBV28 and TRBJ1-5; TRBD1 might be the D (5 bases). The V end lost 4 bases, the J end lost 3 bases, and 10 bases lay between the germline ends. The CDR3 totals 14 residues. The germline V gene has CDR1 MDHEN and CDR2 SYDVKM. The CDR3 DNA follows: TGTGCCAGCAGTTCTGGGGGGTACAATCAGCCCCAGCATTTT. Translating it yields CASSSGGYNQPQHF.

The rearrangement joins TRBV5-1 to TRBJ1-5; D is ambiguous. The CDR3 has 13 residues. With 0 bases removed from V and 4 bases from J, the gap between germline ends came to 5 bases. Germline lookup yields CDR1 SGHRS and CDR2 YFSETQ. For the CDR3, the DNA is TGCGCCAGCAGCTTGGAGGTGAATCAGCCCCAGCATTTT. Residues: CASSLEVNQPQHF.

The chain combines TRBV25-1 with TRBJ2-5, with 7 bases lining up with TRBD2. This CDR3 has 16 residues. Losses at the gene ends were 2 bases for V and 2 bases for J; bases not matched to a gene: 8. The germline V gene has CDR1 MGHDK and CDR2 SYGVNS. The CDR3 is CASSEGDGRRQETQYF. The CDR3 DNA is TGTGCCAGCAGTGAAGGCGACGGGAGGAGGCAAGAGACCCAGTACTTC.

V and J are TRBV9 and TRBJ1-1; D call uncertain. Germline CDR1 reads SGDLS; CDR2 reads YYNGEE. The germline V and J ends were trimmed by 0 bases and 4 bases, with 10 bases remaining between them. The CDR3 covers 14 residues. The CDR3 reads CASSVDPGVTEAFF. In DNA form, the CDR3 reads TGTGCCAGCAGCGTAGATCCGGGAGTCACTGAAGCTTTCTTT.

The genes are TRBV7-2 and TRBJ2-7; D not certain. CDR1 and CDR2 (germline): SGHTA, FQGNSA. The CDR3 contains 12 residues. Trimming took off 5 bases at V and 3 bases at J, with 8 bases between the two ends. As DNA, the CDR3 is TGTGCCAGCAGCCTGTACAGCTACGAGCAGTACTTC. Protein: CASSLYSYEQYF.

The chain has TRBV3-1 (or the pseudogene TRBV3-2) and TRBJ1-5, with D uncertain. The V end was cut by 3 bases, the J end by 2 bases, with 11 bases between. This CDR3 has 15 amino acids. Germline V lookup: CDR1 LGHDT, CDR2 YNNKEL (reference sequence). The chain's CDR3 is CASSHLTRGNQPQHF. The DNA for the CDR3 is TGTGCCAGCAGCCATCTGACTCGGGGCAATCAGCCCCAGCATTTT.

The chain carries TRBV5-6 and TRBJ2-7; D may be TRBD1 (6 bases). Germline assignment: CDR1 SGHDT and CDR2 YYEEEE. This CDR3 spans 15 amino acids. With 3 bases removed from V and 0 bases from J, the gap between germline ends came to 13 bases. CDR3 nucleotides: TGTGCCAGCAGCTACGGGACAACTGGCTCCTACGAGCAGTACTTC. Translation gives CASSYGTTGSYEQYF.

The V call is TRBV5-4, the J call TRBJ1-1; the match to TRBD1 covers 7 bases. V shed 1 base, J shed 6 bases, and the junction held 12 bases outside the gene matches. CDR1 is SGHNT, CDR2 YYREEE, per germline (reference sequence). This CDR3 spans 16 amino acids. CDR3 in DNA: TGTGCCAGCAGCTTGTGGGACAGTTCCCTTGTACCTGAAGCTTTCTTT. Protein: CASSLWDSSLVPEAFF.

This rearrangement joins TRBV18 to TRBJ2-2; D gene unclear. With 2 bases removed from V and 3 bases from J, the gap between germline ends came to 7 bases. Germline lookup yields CDR1 KGHSH and CDR2 LQKENI. The CDR3 is 14 residues long. CDR3 nucleotide sequence: TGTGCCAGCTCACCAGGCTGGGACACCGGGGAGCTGTTTTTT. Its protein is CASSPGWDTGELFF.

This clone occurred once. The chain couples TRBV29-1 to TRBJ1-2; D is undetermined. The CDR3 is made up of 11 amino acids. Trimming stripped 3 bases from V and 8 bases from J, with 10 bases between. The germline gives CDR1 SQVTM, CDR2 ANQGSEA. As DNA, the CDR3 is TGCAGCGTTGAGTTAGCGGGAGGCTACACCTTC. This sequence encodes CSVELAGGYTF.

This clone occurred once. V and J are TRBV6-1 and TRBJ2-7; the D is unclear. CDR3 length: 12 amino acids. CDR1 is MNHNS, CDR2 SASEGT, per germline. With 2 bases removed from V and 0 bases from J, the gap between germline ends came to 2 bases. The CDR3 is CASSETSYEQYF. CDR3 DNA sequence: TGTGCCAGCAGTGAAACCTCCTACGAGCAGTACTTC.

The chain couples TRBV29-1 to TRBJ1-4; perhaps TRBD1 as D (5 bases). The V and J ends lost 4 bases and 0 bases respectively, with 12 bases between them. Germline CDR1 is SQVTM and CDR2 is ANQGSEA. The CDR3 spans 15 residues. The CDR3 sequence: CSVGAGRTTNEKLFF. The CDR3 DNA is TGCAGCGTTGGTGCAGGGAGGACAACTAATGAAAAACTGTTTTTT.

V usage is TRBV5-1 and J usage is TRBJ2-3; D might be TRBD2 (6 bases). This CDR3 spans 13 amino acids. Germline V lookup: CDR1 SGHRS, CDR2 YFSETQ. The V end lost 6 bases, the J end lost 2 bases, and 10 bases lay between the germline ends. CDR3 DNA sequence: TGCGCCAGCACCGGGACTTTCACAGATACGCAGTATTTT. Translating gives CASTGTFTDTQYF.

This clone was found a few times. V gene TRBV19 combines with J gene TRBJ1-2; 7 nucleotides agree with TRBD1. CDR3 length equals 15 residues. V lost 7 bases and J lost 7; bases outside the gene matches: 15. The germline V gene has CDR1 LNHDA and CDR2 SQIVND (reference sequence). The CDR3 loop is CASTPGGGGSGGYTF. The CDR3 DNA follows: TGTGCCAGTACCCCCGGAGGAGGGGGCAGTGGTGGCTACACCTTC.

J is TRBJ2-1 and V is TRBV9; 11 bases map to TRBD2. CDR3 length equals 20 residues. Trimming removed 2 bases from V and 0 bases from J; junction bases left unmatched: 13. Germline V gene sequence: CDR1 SGDLS, CDR2 YYNGEE. CDR3 sequence (DNA): TGTGCCAGCAGCGTCAAACAACCGGGACTAGCGGCCTACTCCTACAATGAGCAGTTCTTC. Encoded protein: CASSVKQPGLAAYSYNEQFF.

This chain connects TRBV10-3 to TRBJ1-1, with D possibly matching TRBD1 (5 bases). V lost 4 bases and J 2 bases, leaving 11 bases between the germline ends. Germline CDR1 ENHRY, CDR2 SYGVKD. This CDR3 spans 14 amino acids. CDR3 protein: CAISGSGDNTEAFF. CDR3 bases: TGTGCCATCAGTGGTTCGGGGGACAACACTGAAGCTTTCTTT.

The chain joins TRBV9 to TRBJ1-5; possibly TRBD1 for D (5 bases). V lost 0 bases and J 7 bases, leaving 17 bases between the germline ends. This CDR3 region has 16 residues. Germline-derived CDR1 and CDR2 are SGDLS and YYNGEE. The CDR3 DNA follows: TGTGCCAGCAGCGTAGGGGACTGGGGGTTTAGCCAGCCCCAGCATTTT. Its translation: CASSVGDWGFSQPQHF.

The chain links TRBV28 to TRBJ1-2, with no clear D. Trimming removed 6 bases from V and 4 bases from J, with 15 bases in between. The germline V gene encodes CDR1 MDHEN and CDR2 SYDVKM. This CDR3 is built from 14 residues. CDR3: CASSLAFKSYGYTF. CDR3 bases: TGTGCCAGCAGCCTTGCTTTTAAATCCTATGGCTACACCTTC.

The chain recombines TRBV19 with TRBJ2-2; weak D call: TRBD2 (5 bases). This CDR3 comprises 16 residues. V lost 0 bases, J lost 5 bases, and 13 bases lay in between. In germline, CDR1 is LNHDA, CDR2 SQIVND (reference sequence). The CDR3 DNA sequence: TGTGCCAGTAGTATAGATCACGGAGGAGCTACCGGGGAGCTGTTTTTT. This encodes CASSIDHGGATGELFF.

The chain recombines TRBV2 with TRBJ2-7; D might be TRBD1 (6 bases). V was clipped by 10 bases and J by 7 bases, with 17 bases between them. CDR3 length: 12 residues. Germline V gene data show CDR1 as SNHLY and CDR2 as FYNNEI. This chain's CDR3 is CATKKTGIEQYF. CDR3 nucleotide sequence: TGTGCCACAAAGAAGACAGGAATAGAGCAGTACTTC.

The chain recombines TRBV29-1 with TRBJ1-5, with D possibly TRBD1 on 5 matching bases. V lost 7 bases, J lost 7 bases, and 14 bases lay in between. The CDR3 has 12 amino acids. CDR1 is SQVTM and CDR2 is ANQGSEA in the germline V gene. CDR3 nucleotides: TGCAGCGGGGGGGATAGGGACCAGCCCCAGCATTTT. Its translation is CSGGDRDQPQHF.

The chain joins TRBV5-1 to TRBJ2-7; D not certain. Trimming took off 4 bases at V and 3 bases at J, with 14 bases between the two ends. The CDR3 totals 14 residues. The germline V gene has CDR1 SGHRS and CDR2 YFSETQ. The DNA for the CDR3 is TGCGCCAGCAGCCGGTGGGATTCGTTCTACGAGCAGTACTTC. It encodes CASSRWDSFYEQYF.

The chain couples TRBV6-5 to TRBJ1-2; possible D gene TRBD1, 5 bases. CDR1 is MNHEY and CDR2 is SVGAGI in the germline V gene. V lost 2 bases and J 5 bases, leaving 15 bases between the germline ends. CDR3 length equals 15 residues. The CDR3 DNA reads TGTGCCAGCAGTTACAGAGGGACGGGATCTTATGGCTACACCTTC. This translates into CASSYRGTGSYGYTF.

The chain combines TRBV14 with TRBJ2-1, with 9 bases matching TRBD1. The ends lost 1 base at V and 8 bases at J; junction bases unmatched: 18. CDR1 and CDR2 from the germline V gene are SGHDN and FVKESK. There are 19 residues in the CDR3. The CDR3 protein is CASSQAGRTGVLGGDEQFF. CDR3 sequence (DNA): TGTGCCAGCAGCCAAGCGGGTAGGACAGGGGTCCTTGGGGGCGATGAGCAGTTCTTC.

The chain links TRBV11-2 to TRBJ2-5; 12 positions agree with TRBD1. CDR3 length: 16 residues. CDR1 SGHAT and CDR2 FQNNGV come from the germline V gene. The ends lost 4 bases at V and 4 bases at J; junction bases unmatched: 7. CDR3 region: CASSSLGTGGPETQYF. DNA of the CDR3: TGTGCCAGCAGCTCCCTAGGGACAGGGGGCCCAGAGACCCAGTACTTC.

The chain employs TRBV6-2 or TRBV6-3 and TRBJ1-1; no definite D call. Trimming took 5 bases from V and 4 from J, leaving 11 bases between them. The length of the CDR3 is 13 residues. Germline values: CDR1 MNHEY, CDR2 SVGEGT. CDR3 DNA: TGTGCCAGCAGTCCCCGGGAAACCACTGAAGCTTTCTTT. It encodes CASSPRETTEAFF.